This T cell receptor beta chain was recorded in a study of T cells in Graves' hyperthyroidism and ophthalmopathy (dated by TCRdb to the late 2010s). Broadly, across the study: Peripheral blood was sampled at the time of initial diagnosis, prior to any treatment. To identify TCR V-J signatures that set the groups apart, the researchers used a discovery cohort of about a hundred patients, made up of roughly 40 with Graves' ophthalmopathy and approximately 57 with stable Graves' hyperthyroidism. Whether ophthalmopathy could be predicted prospectively was tested in an independent validation cohort made up of under 20 hyperthyroidism patients plus 17 patients who later progressed to ophthalmopathy. The 100 discovery patients were divided at random into training and test sets in a 7:3 ratio. In several Graves' hyperthyroidism patients, the study also compared T-cell repertoires from thyroid tissue with T-cell repertoires from blood. Once sampling was done, hyperthyroidism patients were given methimazole at a starting dose of 30 mg daily, whereas ophthalmopathy patients were given high-dose intravenous methylprednisolone. TCR Vbeta CDR3 sequencing of 140 or so peripheral blood samples (roughly 43 ophthalmopathy, 75 to 80 hyperthyroidism and approximately 17 progressor patients) is reported in the paper. The paper's findings and limits, for the study overall: During validation, the model predicted progression to ophthalmopathy a median of approximately six months ahead of onset, with more than 60% sensitivity and under 85% specificity. Sample size was not statistically predetermined, and investigators were not blinded to group allocation. A model built on a 13 V-J signature distinguished ophthalmopathy from stable hyperthyroidism, reaching about 89% sensitivity and 81% to 83% specificity in cross-validation and 80%/75% in testing. Most expanded thyroid clonotypes (frequency above 0.001) were also detected in blood, suggesting blood repertoires may reflect thyroid immune responses.

Ophthalmopathy patients had moderately to severely active disease, Clinical Activity Score of at least 3, NOSPECS grade of at least 4, and duration under 3 months. Exclusion was applied to patients with uncontrolled infections, other autoimmune diseases, pregnancy or lactation. Diagnoses were based on clinical symptoms, serum thyroxine and TRAb, thyroid ultrasound and orbital computed tomography. PBMCs were isolated from 7.5 to 10 ml of fresh peripheral blood by Ficoll-Paque density gradient centrifugation. Total RNA was extracted using Trizol reagent, and RNA quality was assessed on an Agilent 2100 Bioanalyzer. The TCR beta CDR3 regions were amplified from RNA transcripts. For the first round of RT-PCR on the TCR CDR3, the HTBI primer set was used together with the Qiagen OneStep RT-PCR kit. Libraries were constructed in a second round of multiplex PCR, after which size selection and purification were performed. Sequencing of the libraries was done on an Illumina HiSeq2000 using paired-end 100 bp reads. Processing in the source paper ran as follows. SOAPnuke was used to process the raw data, with reads discarded if the reads contained adapters or uncalled bases, had a mean Phred below 15, or lacked an exact constant-primer or identifier match. High-quality paired reads were merged using COPE v1.2.5, and each unique nucleotide sequence was defined as a clonotype. Clonotypes were aligned to IMGT TRBV, TRBD and TRBJ reference segments using MiTCR v1.1. Analysis was restricted to V-J combinations with a frequency above 0.0001, which covered roughly 99% of repertoires. The TCS score was defined as F50 (clonal expansion) divided by E x V (chaos), with BLOSUM62-based TCRdist calculated between CDR3 peptides within each V-J. Welch's t-statistics and random forest reduced just over 500 V-J features to some 14, which were used in a naive Bayes classifier (R e1071). The public reads were reanalyzed by TCRdb: fastp trimming at Q25, MiXCR alignment, in-frame beta chains only. For every CDR3 protein sequence, its rows merge into one entry that carries the most common genes and DNA. TCRdb, not the original authors, processed these V and J calls. This sample holds a few hundred thousand distinct CDR3 sequences; about 16% were observed only once. The top ten hold 3% to 4% of the sample.

Relative to germline, V is 6 bases shorter and J is 4 bases shorter, with 9 bases between their ends. Taken from cysteine to phenylalanine, the CDR3 has 12 residues. Just CDR3 DNA is preserved here, 36 bases in frame from base 1. According to the germline V gene (reference sequence), CDR1 reads LGHDT and CDR2 reads YNNKEL. In this sample, this clonotype turned up many times. Its binding antigen is unknown. It has no much larger one-base neighbor in the sample; base qualities were not kept. The receptor chain draws on TRBV3-1 and TRBJ2-5, with the D gene uncertain. This receptor was identified in a woman between 35 and 50 years old with Graves' ophthalmopathy. The sequenced sample consisted of blood. The DNA sequence is TGTGCCAGCAGGACGGACGGAGAGACCCAGTACTTC. Its protein product is CASRTDGETQYF.